The rows below give T cell receptor beta chains drawn from one sample of a study of shared clonotypes between healthy human individuals. The repertoire was sequenced with immunoSEQ multiplex PCR; TCRdb's copy has only in-frame clones and lacks some. The sample holds 330,000 or so clones, around 70% seen once. The sample was memory CD4+ T cells sorted from blood. Every receptor here comes from a man aged 25-45 years in good health. Both conserved end residues are trimmed from each CDR3. D genes are given only for firm matches. Some rows have no size entry. The others give once, few or many, or a class for an expanded clone.

D	V	size	J	CDR3
NA	TRBV21-1	NA	TRBJ2-5	ASSKVSETQY
NA	TRBV6-6	NA	TRBJ2-7	ASTSGFGSYEQY
TRBD1	TRBV5-5	once	TRBJ1-5	ASSRDSGWPQH
NA	TRBV6-5	NA	TRBJ1-1	ASRRQAPNTEAF
NA	TRBV18	NA	TRBJ2-5	ASSTSAAGRTQY
NA	TRBV5-1	NA	TRBJ1-2	ASSSDGNYGYT
TRBD1	TRBV6-5	NA	TRBJ1-1	ASSKTGGAATEAF
TRBD1	TRBV4-3	NA	TRBJ1-1	ASSRRAGTENTEAF
TRBD1	TRBV7-2	NA	TRBJ1-2	ASSLYRGGSYGYT
TRBD1	TRBV25-1	once	TRBJ1-1	ASWKTGFGAF
NA	TRBV10-3	NA	TRBJ1-4	AIGSILNEKLF
TRBD2	TRBV5-1	NA	TRBJ2-3	ASSLAASGYSTDTQY
TRBD1	TRBV18	NA	TRBJ2-1	ASSPPRDRAYNEQF
TRBD1	TRBV5-8	NA	TRBJ2-5	ASREGYRGNTQY
NA	TRBV30	few	TRBJ1-1	ASRTLSGYTEAF